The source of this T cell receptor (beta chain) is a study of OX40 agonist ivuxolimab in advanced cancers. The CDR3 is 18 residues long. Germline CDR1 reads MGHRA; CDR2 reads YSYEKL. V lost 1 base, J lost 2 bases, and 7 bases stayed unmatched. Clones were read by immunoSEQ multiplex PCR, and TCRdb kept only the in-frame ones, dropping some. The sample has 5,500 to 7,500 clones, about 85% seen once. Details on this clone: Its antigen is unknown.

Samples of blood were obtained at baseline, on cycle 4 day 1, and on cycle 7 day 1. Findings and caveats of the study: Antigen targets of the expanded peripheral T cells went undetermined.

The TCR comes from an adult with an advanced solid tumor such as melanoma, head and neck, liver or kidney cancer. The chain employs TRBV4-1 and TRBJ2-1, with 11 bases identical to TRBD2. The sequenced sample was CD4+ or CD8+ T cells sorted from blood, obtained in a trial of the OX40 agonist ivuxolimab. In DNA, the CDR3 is TGCGCCAGCAGCCAAGGAGGACTAGCGGGCACCCCCTACAATGAGCAGTTCTTC. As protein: CASSQGGLAGTPYNEQFF.